Listed below are T cell receptor beta chains from one sample, sequenced in a study of blood T cell repertoires in COVID-19. Assay: immunoSEQ multiplex PCR; the TCRdb copy retains only in-frame clones and omits some. The sample records roughly 250,000 clones, 85% to 90% being singletons. The sample was peripheral blood. The source of these receptors is a woman aged 40-49 years with acute or convalescent COVID-19. CDR3s include the opening cysteine and the closing phenylalanine or tryptophan. D genes are given only for firm matches. Clone size appears in some rows only: once, few, many, or a class for an expanded clone.

TRBD2	.	TRBV4-1	TRBJ2-3	17	CASSQRAAGGFTDTQYF	TGCGCCAGCAGCCAGAGGGCAGCGGGGGGTTTCACAGATACGCAGTATTTT
TRBD1	many	TRBV18	TRBJ1-2	14	CASSPGQGVVGYTF	TGTGCCAGCTCACCAGGACAGGGGGTGGTTGGCTACACCTTC
.	.	TRBV5-1	TRBJ2-3	16	CASSPGTGTTTDTQYF	TGCGCCAGCAGCCCCGGGACGGGGACAACAACAGATACGCAGTATTTT
.	.	TRBV3-1/TRBV3-2	TRBJ1-1	15	CASSQRRQRNTEAFF	TGTGCCAGCAGCCAACGTCGACAGCGGAACACTGAAGCTTTCTTT
.	.	TRBV4-1	TRBJ2-2	14	CASSRLQGPGELFF	TGCGCCAGCAGCCGGTTGCAGGGGCCCGGGGAGCTGTTTTTT
.	.	TRBV14	TRBJ2-3	12	CASSLLGSTQYF	TGTGCCAGCAGCCTCCTCGGGAGTACGCAGTATTTT
TRBD2	.	TRBV6-5	TRBJ2-3	14	CASSLAGYTDTQYF	TGTGCCAGCAGCCTAGCGGGGTACACAGATACGCAGTATTTT
.	.	TRBV5-4	TRBJ2-3	13	CASSSAGTDTQYF	TGTGCCAGCAGCTCAGCGGGCACAGATACGCAGTATTTT
.	.	TRBV24-1	TRBJ2-1	12	CATSASSIEQFF	TGTGCCACCAGTGCCTCTAGTATTGAGCAGTTCTTC
TRBD1	.	TRBV24-1	TRBJ2-2	17	CATSRQGARGTTGELFF	TGTGCCACCTCCCGACAGGGGGCGAGGGGAACCACCGGGGAGCTGTTTTTT
.	.	TRBV30	TRBJ1-2	12	CAAAGGPYGYTF	TGTGCCGCCGCTGGAGGGCCCTATGGCTACACCTTC
.	.	TRBV11-2	TRBJ2-1	17	CASSSIQGTSSYNEQFF	TGTGCCAGCAGCTCGATACAGGGAACGAGCTCCTACAATGAGCAGTTCTTC
TRBD1	.	TRBV7-2	TRBJ1-1	13	CASSTYRDRAAFF	TGTGCCAGCAGCACATACCGGGACAGGGCCGCTTTCTTT
.	once	TRBV5-1	TRBJ1-5	13	CASSFPGDQPQHF	TGCGCCAGCAGCTTTCCAGGGGATCAGCCCCAGCATTTT
TRBD1	.	TRBV7-2	TRBJ2-1	15	CASSWGQGAFNEQFF	TGTGCCAGCAGCTGGGGACAGGGGGCTTTCAATGAGCAGTTCTTC
.	.	TRBV11-3	TRBJ2-3	15	CASSLQPQPTDTQYF	TGTGCCAGCAGCCTACAGCCTCAGCCCACAGATACGCAGTATTTT
TRBD2	.	TRBV10-3	TRBJ2-5	15	CAISEGLAGEETQYF	TGTGCCATCAGTGAAGGACTAGCGGGGGAAGAGACCCAGTACTTC
.	once	TRBV6-1	TRBJ1-6	15	CASSEVRGSNSPLHF	TGTGCCAGCAGTGAAGTTAGGGGTTCGAATTCACCCCTCCACTTT
.	many	TRBV10-3	TRBJ1-1	12	CAISRSDTEAFF	TGTGCCATCTCTCGGTCGGACACTGAAGCTTTCTTT
.	.	TRBV11-2	TRBJ1-3	14	CASSLEPRRNTIYF	TGTGCCAGCAGCTTAGAACCCCGGAGGAACACCATATATTTT
.	.	TRBV7-8	TRBJ1-6	14	CASSLGGGGSPLHF	TGTGCCAGCAGCTTAGGAGGGGGTGGTTCACCCCTCCACTTT
.	.	TRBV29-1	TRBJ1-3	11	CSVDVGPQAYF	TGCAGCGTTGATGTTGGCCCTCAAGCGTATTTT
.	.	TRBV5-1	TRBJ2-1	15	CASSLPGSSYNEQFF	TGCGCCAGCAGCTTGCCGGGAAGCTCCTACAATGAGCAGTTCTTC
TRBD1	.	TRBV5-1	TRBJ2-4	20	CASSLPGDRQQEGSKNIQYF	TGCGCCAGCAGCTTGCCCGGGGACAGACAACAAGAAGGGTCCAAAAACATTCAGTACTTC
.	once	TRBV15	TRBJ2-3	17	CATSRGLTGSLTDTQYF	TGTGCCACCAGCAGAGGCCTGACAGGTTCCCTCACAGATACGCAGTATTTT
TRBD2	.	TRBV5-1	TRBJ2-1	19	CASSLTASGGLSSYNEQFF	TGCGCCAGCAGCTTAACTGCTAGCGGGGGGCTCAGCTCCTACAATGAGCAGTTCTTC
.	.	TRBV28	TRBJ1-1	14	CASSFSRTPERAFF	TGTGCCAGCAGTTTCTCTAGGACACCCGAGCGAGCTTTCTTT
TRBD1	.	TRBV5-4	TRBJ1-3	16	CASSNRGVHSGNTIYF	TGTGCCAGCAGTAACAGGGGGGTCCACTCTGGAAACACCATATATTTT
.	.	TRBV15	TRBJ1-1	16	CATSRDPGQLNTEAFF	TGTGCCACCAGCAGAGATCCCGGACAGCTGAACACTGAAGCTTTCTTT
TRBD2	.	TRBV19	TRBJ2-5	15	CATTGTSGIQETQYF	TGTGCCACCACGGGGACTAGCGGGATCCAAGAGACCCAGTACTTC
TRBD1	.	TRBV6-1	TRBJ1-2	17	CASSEFPGTAVLDGYTF	TGTGCCAGCAGTGAATTCCCAGGGACAGCGGTCTTAGATGGCTACACCTTC
.	.	TRBV6-1	TRBJ1-3	16	CASSKGQAYSGNTIYF	TGTGCCAGCAGTAAAGGGCAGGCTTACTCTGGAAACACCATATATTTT
.	few	TRBV11-2	TRBJ1-2	15	CASSPMQGTNYGYTF	TGTGCCAGCAGCCCAATGCAGGGGACTAACTATGGCTACACCTTC
.	.	TRBV2	TRBJ1-1	14	CARDGGTPNTEAFF	TGTGCCAGGGACGGCGGGACGCCGAACACTGAAGCTTTCTTT
.	.	TRBV25-1	TRBJ1-2	13	CASRVQSGDGYTF	TGTGCCAGCAGAGTCCAGTCTGGAGATGGCTACACCTTC
.	.	TRBV11-1	TRBJ1-2	16	CASSKTKTEANYGYTF	TGTGCCAGCAGCAAAACTAAGACAGAGGCTAACTATGGCTACACCTTC
.	.	TRBV2	TRBJ2-4	11	CASSPLNIQYF	TGTGCCAGCAGTCCCCTCAACATTCAGTACTTC
TRBD1	.	TRBV10-3	TRBJ2-5	13	CAISGGQGETQYF	TGTGCCATCAGTGGTGGACAGGGGGAGACCCAGTACTTC
.	.	TRBV2	TRBJ1-3	15	CASNWGLSSGNTIYF	TGTGCCAGCAATTGGGGACTGAGCTCTGGAAACACCATATATTTT
TRBD1	.	TRBV19	TRBJ1-6	13	CAIQGGYNSPLHF	TGTGCCATACAGGGGGGCTATAATTCACCCCTCCACTTT
.	.	TRBV3-1/TRBV3-2	TRBJ2-5	16	CASSQGEGLPQETQYF	TGTGCCAGCAGCCAAGGTGAGGGTTTGCCACAAGAGACCCAGTACTTC
.	.	TRBV6-5	TRBJ1-4	13	CASTRGFNEKLFF	TGTGCCAGCACTAGGGGGTTTAATGAAAAACTGTTTTTT
.	.	TRBV18	TRBJ1-3	15	CASSPRQTSGNTIYF	TGTGCCAGCTCACCTCGACAGACCTCTGGAAACACCATATATTTT
.	.	TRBV2	TRBJ1-2	14	CASSGGVRVDGYTF	TGTGCCAGCTCCGGCGGGGTGAGGGTAGATGGCTACACCTTC
TRBD2	.	TRBV5-4	TRBJ2-1	17	CASSSSIAGGLYNEQFF	TGTGCCAGCAGCTCGAGTATAGCGGGGGGGCTCTACAATGAGCAGTTCTTC
.	once	TRBV11-2	TRBJ1-1	13	CASSLGRGTEAFF	TGTGCCAGCAGCTTAGGAAGGGGCACTGAAGCTTTCTTT
TRBD1	.	TRBV18	TRBJ1-1	15	CASSRGQVMNTEAFF	TGTGCCAGCTCACGCGGACAGGTCATGAACACTGAAGCTTTCTTT
.	.	TRBV6-5	TRBJ1-1	14	CASSYGHPNTEAFF	TGTGCCAGCAGTTATGGACACCCAAACACTGAAGCTTTCTTT
.	.	TRBV2	TRBJ1-2	15	CASSPKTPARDGYTF	TGTGCCAGCAGTCCAAAGACACCTGCGAGAGATGGCTACACCTTC
.	.	TRBV18	TRBJ1-2	14	CASSPVQGSYGYTF	TGTGCCAGCTCACCGGTCCAGGGAAGCTATGGCTACACCTTC
.	.	TRBV7-2	TRBJ1-6	17	CASSLTIGGSYNSPLHF	TGTGCCAGCAGCTTAACGATCGGGGGCTCCTATAATTCACCCCTCCACTTT
.	.	TRBV15	TRBJ1-4	16	CATSRARGQTNEKLFF	TGTGCCACCAGCAGAGCCCGAGGTCAAACTAATGAAAAACTGTTTTTT
.	.	TRBV24-1	TRBJ1-5	17	CATSDPDQGYSNQPQHF	TGTGCCACCAGTGACCCGGATCAGGGCTATAGCAATCAGCCCCAGCATTTT
TRBD1	.	TRBV4-2	TRBJ1-5	16	CASSQDRAGGDQPQHF	TGTGCCAGCAGCCAAGACAGGGCAGGGGGCGACCAGCCCCAGCATTTT
TRBD1	.	TRBV5-1	TRBJ1-1	13	CASGGQGRTEAFF	TGCGCCAGCGGCGGACAGGGGCGCACTGAAGCTTTCTTT
TRBD1	.	TRBV19	TRBJ1-1	16	CASSIGLTGGVTEAFF	TGTGCCAGTAGTATCGGCCTGACAGGGGGTGTCACTGAAGCTTTCTTT
TRBD1	.	TRBV5-6	TRBJ1-2	13	CASSLFTGDGYTF	TGTGCCAGCAGCTTGTTCACAGGGGATGGCTACACCTTC
.	.	TRBV4-2	TRBJ1-1	15	CASSQVFSGNTEAFF	TGTGCCAGCAGCCAAGTTTTCTCGGGGAACACTGAAGCTTTCTTT
.	.	TRBV5-1	TRBJ1-3	15	CASTSAGYSGNTIYF	TGCGCCAGCACCTCGGCGGGGTACTCTGGAAACACCATATATTTT
.	.	TRBV7-8	TRBJ2-1	19	CASSPGGRPTQGSNNEQFF	TGTGCCAGCAGCCCGGGGGGACGCCCTACACAGGGTTCAAACAATGAGCAGTTCTTC